The rows below give T cell receptor beta chains drawn from one sample of a study of T-cell reconstitution after alpha-beta-depleted transplantation in children. MiXCR, applied by TCRdb to the PCR reads, yields one record per CDR3 protein. The sample has about 120,000 distinct CDR3 sequences; 23% are singletons. The material sequenced was PBMCs, mostly from graft donor cells, taken 180 days after TCRalphabeta/CD19-depleted stem cell transplant. The receptor source for this set is a male patient aged 2-15 years who had a stem cell transplant for chronic granulomatous disease, so the T cells may come from the graft donor. Each CDR3 is given with its conserved first and last residue. The D gene is left open where the match is weak. Clone size, where shown, is once, few, many, or a class for clones that have expanded.

V,D,length,J,size,CDR3,DNA
TRBV11-2,-,15,TRBJ2-6,-,CASSLLGSGANVLTF,TGTGCCAGCAGCTTGCTGGGAAGTGGGGCCAACGTCCTGACTTTC
TRBV6-1,TRBD2,14,TRBJ2-7,-,CANPPGLAGFEQYF,TGTGCCAACCCGCCGGGACTAGCGGGCTTCGAGCAGTACTTC
TRBV7-9,-,13,TRBJ2-1,many,CASSGTSYNEQFF,TGTGCCAGCAGCGGGACTTCATACAATGAGCAGTTCTTC
TRBV29-1,-,14,TRBJ2-7,few,CSVEETGHPYEQYF,TGCAGCGTTGAAGAAACGGGACACCCCTACGAGCAGTACTTC
TRBV7-2,-,12,TRBJ2-5,-,CASSLGYETQYF,TGTGCCAGCAGCTTAGGGTATGAGACCCAGTACTTC
TRBV5-6,TRBD2,16,TRBJ2-1,-,CASSPYSGRADNEQFF,TGTGCCAGCAGCCCATATAGCGGGAGGGCCGACAATGAGCAGTTCTTC
TRBV20-1,-,14,TRBJ2-3,many,CSAVRGGGTDTQYF,TGCAGTGCTGTCAGGGGAGGGGGCACAGATACGCAGTATTTT
TRBV12-3/TRBV12-4,TRBD2,15,TRBJ2-1,many,CASSISGSKDDEQFF,TGTGCCAGCAGTATAAGCGGGAGTAAAGACGATGAGCAGTTCTTC
TRBV7-1,-,14,TRBJ2-7,-,CASGAWLSSYEEYF,TGTGCCAGCGGCGCGTGGCTGAGCTCCTACGAGGAGTACTTC
TRBV5-1,-,14,TRBJ2-7,few,CASSAGTDPYEQYF,TGCGCCAGCAGCGCCGGGACGGACCCCTACGAGCAGTACTTC
TRBV20-1,TRBD2,15,TRBJ2-1,-,CCVWGSLAGYNEQFF,TGCTGTGTATGGGGTTCTCTAGCGGGTTACAATGAGCAGTTCTTC
TRBV12-3/TRBV12-4,-,14,TRBJ2-3,many,CASSWFAGTDTQYF,TGTGCCAGCAGTTGGTTTGCAGGCACAGATACGCAGTATTTT
TRBV7-8,-,14,TRBJ1-1,many,CASSLYGPNTEAFF,TGTGCCAGCAGCTTATACGGGCCCAACACTGAAGCTTTCTTT
TRBV4-1,TRBD1,12,TRBJ2-3,few,CASSQGQGKQYF,TGCGCCAGCAGCCAAGGACAGGGAAAGCAGTATTTT
TRBV7-2,-,11,TRBJ1-6,few,CASSSNSPLHF,TGTGCCAGCAGCTCGAATTCACCCCTCCACTTT
TRBV7-9,TRBD1,14,TRBJ2-5,-,CASSITGGAETQYF,TGTGCCAGCAGCATTACAGGGGGCGCAGAGACCCAGTACTTC
TRBV20-1,TRBD2,12,TRBJ2-7,many,CSAGEGGYEQYF,TGCAGTGCCGGGGAGGGTGGCTACGAGCAGTACTTC
TRBV28,TRBD2,15,TRBJ2-1,-,CASSWSREAYNEQFF,TGTGCCAGCAGTTGGTCGCGGGAGGCCTACAATGAGCAGTTCTTC
TRBV29-1,TRBD2,16,TRBJ2-5,-,CSVGQRLADRVETQYF,TGCAGCGTTGGGCAGAGACTAGCGGACCGGGTGGAGACCCAGTACTTC
TRBV12-3/TRBV12-4,TRBD2,16,TRBJ2-1,many,CASSLSGRASYNEQFF,TGTGCCAGCAGCCTTAGCGGGAGGGCCTCCTACAATGAGCAGTTCTTC